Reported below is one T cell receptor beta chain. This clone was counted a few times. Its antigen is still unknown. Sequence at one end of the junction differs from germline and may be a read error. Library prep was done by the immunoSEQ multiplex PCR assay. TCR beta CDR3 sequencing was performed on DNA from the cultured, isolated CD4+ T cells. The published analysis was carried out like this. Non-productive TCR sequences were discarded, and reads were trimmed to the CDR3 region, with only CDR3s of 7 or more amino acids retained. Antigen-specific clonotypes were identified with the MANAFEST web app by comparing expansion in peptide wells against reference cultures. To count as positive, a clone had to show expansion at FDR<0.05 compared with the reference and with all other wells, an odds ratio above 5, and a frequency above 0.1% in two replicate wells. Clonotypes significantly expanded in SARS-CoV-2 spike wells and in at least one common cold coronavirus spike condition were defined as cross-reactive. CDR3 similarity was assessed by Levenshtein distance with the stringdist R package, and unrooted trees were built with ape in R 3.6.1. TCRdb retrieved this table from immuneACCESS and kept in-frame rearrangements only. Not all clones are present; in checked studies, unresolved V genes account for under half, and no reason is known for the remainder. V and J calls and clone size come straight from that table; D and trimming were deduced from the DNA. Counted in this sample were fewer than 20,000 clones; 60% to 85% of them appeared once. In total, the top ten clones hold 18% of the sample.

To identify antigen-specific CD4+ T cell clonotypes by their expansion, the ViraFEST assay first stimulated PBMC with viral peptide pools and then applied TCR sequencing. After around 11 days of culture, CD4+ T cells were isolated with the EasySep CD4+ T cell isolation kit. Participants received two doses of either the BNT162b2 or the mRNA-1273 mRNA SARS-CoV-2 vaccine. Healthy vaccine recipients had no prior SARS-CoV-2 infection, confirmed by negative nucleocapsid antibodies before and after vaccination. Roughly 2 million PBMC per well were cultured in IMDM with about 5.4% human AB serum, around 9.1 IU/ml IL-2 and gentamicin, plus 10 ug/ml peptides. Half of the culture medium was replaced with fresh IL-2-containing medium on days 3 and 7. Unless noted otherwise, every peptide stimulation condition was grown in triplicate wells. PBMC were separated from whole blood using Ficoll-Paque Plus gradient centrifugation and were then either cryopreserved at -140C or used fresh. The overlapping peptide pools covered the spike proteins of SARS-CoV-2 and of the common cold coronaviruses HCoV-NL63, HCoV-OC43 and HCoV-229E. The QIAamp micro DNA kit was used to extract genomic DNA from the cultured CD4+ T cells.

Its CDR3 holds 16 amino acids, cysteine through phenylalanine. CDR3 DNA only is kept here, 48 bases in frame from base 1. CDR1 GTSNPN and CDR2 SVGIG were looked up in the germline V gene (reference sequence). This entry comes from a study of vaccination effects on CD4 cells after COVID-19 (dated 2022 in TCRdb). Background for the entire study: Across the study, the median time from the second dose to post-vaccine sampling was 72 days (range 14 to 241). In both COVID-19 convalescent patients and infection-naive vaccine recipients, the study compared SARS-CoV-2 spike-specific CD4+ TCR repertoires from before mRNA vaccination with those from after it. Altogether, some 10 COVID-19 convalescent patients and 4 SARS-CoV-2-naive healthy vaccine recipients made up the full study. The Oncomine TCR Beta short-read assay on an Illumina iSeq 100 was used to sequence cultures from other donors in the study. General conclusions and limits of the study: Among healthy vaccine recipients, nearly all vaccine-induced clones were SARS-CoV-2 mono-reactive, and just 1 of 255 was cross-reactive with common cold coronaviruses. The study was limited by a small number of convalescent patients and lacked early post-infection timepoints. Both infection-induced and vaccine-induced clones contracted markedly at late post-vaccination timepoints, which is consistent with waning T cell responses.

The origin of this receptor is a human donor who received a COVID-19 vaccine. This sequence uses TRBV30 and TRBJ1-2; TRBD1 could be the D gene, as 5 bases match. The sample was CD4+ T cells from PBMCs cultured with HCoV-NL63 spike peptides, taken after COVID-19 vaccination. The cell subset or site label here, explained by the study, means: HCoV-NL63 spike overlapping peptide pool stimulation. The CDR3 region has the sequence CAGRPTGAPWNYGYTF. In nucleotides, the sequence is TGTGCCGGGAGGCCTACCGGGGCACCTTGGAACTATGGCTACACCTTC.